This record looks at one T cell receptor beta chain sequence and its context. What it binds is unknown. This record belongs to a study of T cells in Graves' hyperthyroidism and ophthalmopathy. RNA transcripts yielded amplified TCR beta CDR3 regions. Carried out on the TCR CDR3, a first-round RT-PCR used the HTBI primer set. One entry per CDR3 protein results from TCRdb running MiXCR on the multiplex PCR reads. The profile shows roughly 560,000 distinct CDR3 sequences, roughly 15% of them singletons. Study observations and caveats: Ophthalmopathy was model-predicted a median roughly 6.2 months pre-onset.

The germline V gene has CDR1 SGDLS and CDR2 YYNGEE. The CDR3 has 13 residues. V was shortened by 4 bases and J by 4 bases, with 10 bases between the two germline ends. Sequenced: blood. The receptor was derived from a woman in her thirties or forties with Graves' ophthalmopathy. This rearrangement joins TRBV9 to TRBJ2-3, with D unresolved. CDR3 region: CASSPQAPDTQYF. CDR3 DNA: TGTGCCAGCAGCCCCCAAGCGCCAGATACGCAGTATTTT.